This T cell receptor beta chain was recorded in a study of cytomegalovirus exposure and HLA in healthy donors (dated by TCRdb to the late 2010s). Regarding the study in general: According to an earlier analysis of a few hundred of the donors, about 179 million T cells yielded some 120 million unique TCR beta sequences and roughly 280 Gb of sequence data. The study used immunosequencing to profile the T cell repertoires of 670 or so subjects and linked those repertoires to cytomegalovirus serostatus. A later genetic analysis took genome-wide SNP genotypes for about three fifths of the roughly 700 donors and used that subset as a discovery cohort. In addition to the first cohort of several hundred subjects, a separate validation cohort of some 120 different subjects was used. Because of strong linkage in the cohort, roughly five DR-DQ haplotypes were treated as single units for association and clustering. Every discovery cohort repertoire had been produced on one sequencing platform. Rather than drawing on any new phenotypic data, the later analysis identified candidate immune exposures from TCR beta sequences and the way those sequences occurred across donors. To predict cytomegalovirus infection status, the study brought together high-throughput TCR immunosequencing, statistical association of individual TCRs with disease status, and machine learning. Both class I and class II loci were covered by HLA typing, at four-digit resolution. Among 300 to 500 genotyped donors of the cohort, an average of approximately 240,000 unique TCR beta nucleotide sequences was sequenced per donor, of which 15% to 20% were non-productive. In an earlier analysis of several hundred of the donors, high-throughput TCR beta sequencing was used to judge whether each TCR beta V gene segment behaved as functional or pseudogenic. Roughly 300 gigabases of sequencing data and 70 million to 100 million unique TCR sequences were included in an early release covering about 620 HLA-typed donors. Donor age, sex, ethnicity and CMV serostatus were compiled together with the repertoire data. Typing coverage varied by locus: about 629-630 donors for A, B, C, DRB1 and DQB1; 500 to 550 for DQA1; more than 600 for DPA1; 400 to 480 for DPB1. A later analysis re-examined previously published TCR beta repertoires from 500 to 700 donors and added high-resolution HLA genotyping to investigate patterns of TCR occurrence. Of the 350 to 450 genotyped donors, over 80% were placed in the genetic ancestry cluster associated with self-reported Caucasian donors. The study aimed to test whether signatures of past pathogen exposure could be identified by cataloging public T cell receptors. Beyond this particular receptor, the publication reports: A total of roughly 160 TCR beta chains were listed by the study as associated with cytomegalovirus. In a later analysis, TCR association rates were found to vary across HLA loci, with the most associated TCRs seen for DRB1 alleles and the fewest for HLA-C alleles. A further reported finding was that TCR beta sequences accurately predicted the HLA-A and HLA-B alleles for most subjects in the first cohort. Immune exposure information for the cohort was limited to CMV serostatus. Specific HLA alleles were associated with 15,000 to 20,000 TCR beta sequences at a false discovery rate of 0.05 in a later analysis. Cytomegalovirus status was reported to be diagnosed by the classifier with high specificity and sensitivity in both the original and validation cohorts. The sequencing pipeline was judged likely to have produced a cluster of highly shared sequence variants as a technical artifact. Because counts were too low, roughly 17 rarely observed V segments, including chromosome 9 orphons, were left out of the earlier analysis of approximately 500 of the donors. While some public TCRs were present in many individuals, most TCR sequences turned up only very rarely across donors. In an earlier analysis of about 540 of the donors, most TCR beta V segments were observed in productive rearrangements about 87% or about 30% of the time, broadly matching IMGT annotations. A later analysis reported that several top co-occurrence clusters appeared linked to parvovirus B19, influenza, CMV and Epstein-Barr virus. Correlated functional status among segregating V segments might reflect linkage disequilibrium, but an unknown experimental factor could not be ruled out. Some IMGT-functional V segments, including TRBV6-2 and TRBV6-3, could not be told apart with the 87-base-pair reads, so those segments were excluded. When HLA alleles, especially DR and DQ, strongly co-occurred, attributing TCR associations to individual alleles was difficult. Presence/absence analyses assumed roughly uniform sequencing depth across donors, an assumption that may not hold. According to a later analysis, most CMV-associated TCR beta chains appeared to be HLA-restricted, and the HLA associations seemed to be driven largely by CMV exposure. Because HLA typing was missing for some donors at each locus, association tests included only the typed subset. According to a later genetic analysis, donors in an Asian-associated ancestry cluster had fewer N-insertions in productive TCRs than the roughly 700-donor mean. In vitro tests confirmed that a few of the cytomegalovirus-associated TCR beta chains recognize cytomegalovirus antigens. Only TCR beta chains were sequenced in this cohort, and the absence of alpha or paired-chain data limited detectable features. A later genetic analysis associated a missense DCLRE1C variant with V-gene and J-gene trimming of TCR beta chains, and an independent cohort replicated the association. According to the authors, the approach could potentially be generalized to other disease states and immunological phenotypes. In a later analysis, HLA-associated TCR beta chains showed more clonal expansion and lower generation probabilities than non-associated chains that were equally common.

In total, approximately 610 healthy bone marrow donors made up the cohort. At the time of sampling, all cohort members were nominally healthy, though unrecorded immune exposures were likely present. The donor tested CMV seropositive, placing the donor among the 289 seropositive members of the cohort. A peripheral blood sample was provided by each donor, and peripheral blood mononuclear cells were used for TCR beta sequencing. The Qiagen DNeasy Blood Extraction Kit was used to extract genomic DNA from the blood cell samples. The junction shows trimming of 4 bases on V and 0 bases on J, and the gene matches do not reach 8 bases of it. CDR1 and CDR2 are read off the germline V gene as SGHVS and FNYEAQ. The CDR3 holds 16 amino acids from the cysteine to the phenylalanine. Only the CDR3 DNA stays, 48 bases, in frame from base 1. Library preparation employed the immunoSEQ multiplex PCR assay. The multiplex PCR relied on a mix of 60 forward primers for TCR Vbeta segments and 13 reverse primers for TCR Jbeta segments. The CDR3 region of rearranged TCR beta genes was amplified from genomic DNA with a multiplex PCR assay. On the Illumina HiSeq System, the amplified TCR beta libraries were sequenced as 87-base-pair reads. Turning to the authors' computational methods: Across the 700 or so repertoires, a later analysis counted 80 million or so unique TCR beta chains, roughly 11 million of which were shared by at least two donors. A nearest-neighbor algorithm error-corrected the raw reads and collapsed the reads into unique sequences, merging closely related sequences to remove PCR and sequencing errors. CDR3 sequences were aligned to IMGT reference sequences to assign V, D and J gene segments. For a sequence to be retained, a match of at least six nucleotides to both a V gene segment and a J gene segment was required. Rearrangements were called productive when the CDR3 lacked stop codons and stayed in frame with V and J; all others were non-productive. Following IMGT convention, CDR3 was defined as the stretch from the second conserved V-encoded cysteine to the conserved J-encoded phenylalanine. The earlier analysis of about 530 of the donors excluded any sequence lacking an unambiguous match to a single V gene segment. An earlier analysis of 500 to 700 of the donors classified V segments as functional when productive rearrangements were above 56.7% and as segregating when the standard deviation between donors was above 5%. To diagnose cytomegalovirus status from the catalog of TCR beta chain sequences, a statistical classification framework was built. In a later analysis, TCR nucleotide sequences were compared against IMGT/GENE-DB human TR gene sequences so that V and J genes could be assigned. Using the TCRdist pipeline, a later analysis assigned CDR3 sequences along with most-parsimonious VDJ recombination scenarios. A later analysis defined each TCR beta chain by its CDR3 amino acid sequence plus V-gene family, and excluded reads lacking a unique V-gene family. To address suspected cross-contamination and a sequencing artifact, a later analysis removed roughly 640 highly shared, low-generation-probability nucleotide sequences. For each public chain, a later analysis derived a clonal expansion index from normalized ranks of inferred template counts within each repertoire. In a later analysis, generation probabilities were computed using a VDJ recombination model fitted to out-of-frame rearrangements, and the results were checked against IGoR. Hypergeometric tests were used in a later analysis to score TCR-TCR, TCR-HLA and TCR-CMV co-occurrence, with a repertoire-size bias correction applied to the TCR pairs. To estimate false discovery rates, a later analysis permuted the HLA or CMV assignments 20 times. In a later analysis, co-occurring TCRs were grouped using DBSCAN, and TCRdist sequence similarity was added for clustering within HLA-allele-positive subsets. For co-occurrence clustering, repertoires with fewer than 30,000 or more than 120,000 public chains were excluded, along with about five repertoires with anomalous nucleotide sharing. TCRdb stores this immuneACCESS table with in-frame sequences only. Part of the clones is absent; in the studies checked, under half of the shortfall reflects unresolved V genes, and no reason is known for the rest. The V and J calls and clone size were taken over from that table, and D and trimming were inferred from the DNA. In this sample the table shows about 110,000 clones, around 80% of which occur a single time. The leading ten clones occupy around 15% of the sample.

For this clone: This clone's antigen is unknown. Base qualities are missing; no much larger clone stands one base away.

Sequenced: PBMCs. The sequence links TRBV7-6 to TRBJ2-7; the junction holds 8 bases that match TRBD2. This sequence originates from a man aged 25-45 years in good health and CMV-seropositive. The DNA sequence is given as TGTGCCAGCAGCTCCAGTCCACGGGGGGGCTCCTACGAGCAGTACTTC. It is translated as CASSSSPRGGSYEQYF.